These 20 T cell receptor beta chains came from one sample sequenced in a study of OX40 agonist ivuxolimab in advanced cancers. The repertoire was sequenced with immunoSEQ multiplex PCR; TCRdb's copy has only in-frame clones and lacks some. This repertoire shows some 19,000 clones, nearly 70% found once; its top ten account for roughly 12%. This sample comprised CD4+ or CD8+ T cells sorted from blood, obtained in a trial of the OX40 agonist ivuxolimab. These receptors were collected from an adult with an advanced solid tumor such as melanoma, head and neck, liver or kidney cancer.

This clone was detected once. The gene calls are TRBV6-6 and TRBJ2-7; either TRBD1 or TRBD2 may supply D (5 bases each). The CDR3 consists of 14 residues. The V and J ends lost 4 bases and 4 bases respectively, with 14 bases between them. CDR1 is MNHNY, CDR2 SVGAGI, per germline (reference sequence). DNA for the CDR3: TGTGCCAGCAGTTTAGGGACCCCGGGGTACGAGCAGTACTTC. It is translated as CASSLGTPGYEQYF.

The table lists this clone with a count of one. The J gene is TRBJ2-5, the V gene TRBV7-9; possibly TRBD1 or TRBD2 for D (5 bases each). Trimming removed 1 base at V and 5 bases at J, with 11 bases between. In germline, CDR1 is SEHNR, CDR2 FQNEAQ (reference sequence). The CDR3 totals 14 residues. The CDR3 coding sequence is TGTGCCAGCAGCTTAGATACGGGACGGGAGACCCAGTACTTC. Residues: CASSLDTGRETQYF.

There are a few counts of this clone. The CDR3 loop reads CASSLYGTQETQYF. CDR3 DNA: TGTGCCAGCAGCTTATACGGTACTCAAGAGACCCAGTACTTC. V usage is TRBV7-2 and J usage is TRBJ2-5, with D uncertain. The CDR3 has 14 residues. V lost 2 bases and J lost 2, with 9 bases in between. CDR1 is SGHTA and CDR2 is FQGNSA in the germline V gene.

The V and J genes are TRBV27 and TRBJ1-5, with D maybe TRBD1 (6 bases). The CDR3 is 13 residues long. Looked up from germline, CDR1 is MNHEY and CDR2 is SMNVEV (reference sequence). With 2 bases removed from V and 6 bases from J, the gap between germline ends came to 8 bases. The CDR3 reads CASSLTRGQPQHF. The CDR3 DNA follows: TGTGCCAGCAGTTTAACCAGGGGTCAGCCCCAGCATTTT.

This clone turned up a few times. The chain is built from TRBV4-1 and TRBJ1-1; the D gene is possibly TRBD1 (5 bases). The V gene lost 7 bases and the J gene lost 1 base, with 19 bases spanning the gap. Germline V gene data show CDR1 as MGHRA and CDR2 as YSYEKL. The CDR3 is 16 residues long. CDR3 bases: TGCGCCAGCACCCACCAATCGGGGGTTTGGAACACTGAAGCTTTCTTT. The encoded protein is CASTHQSGVWNTEAFF.

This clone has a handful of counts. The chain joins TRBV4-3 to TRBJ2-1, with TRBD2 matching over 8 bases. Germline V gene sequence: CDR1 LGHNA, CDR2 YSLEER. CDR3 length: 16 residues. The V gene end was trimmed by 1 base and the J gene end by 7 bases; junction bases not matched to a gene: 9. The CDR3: CASSQVGTSKINEQFF. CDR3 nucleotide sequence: TGCGCCAGCAGCCAAGTGGGGACTAGTAAGATAAATGAGCAGTTCTTC.

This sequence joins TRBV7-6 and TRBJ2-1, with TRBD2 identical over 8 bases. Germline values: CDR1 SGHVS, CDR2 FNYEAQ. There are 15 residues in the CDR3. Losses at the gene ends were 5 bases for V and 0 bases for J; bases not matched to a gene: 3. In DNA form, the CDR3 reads TGTGCCAGCAGCCCCCGGGGGGGCTCCTACAATGAGCAGTTCTTC. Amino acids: CASSPRGGSYNEQFF. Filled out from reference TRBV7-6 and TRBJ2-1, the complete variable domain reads GAGVSQSPRYKVTKRGQDVALRCDPISGHVSLYWYRQALGQGPEFLTYFNYEAQQDKSGLPNDRFSAERPEGSISTLTIQRTEQRDSAMYRCASSPRGGSYNEQFFGPGTRLTVL.

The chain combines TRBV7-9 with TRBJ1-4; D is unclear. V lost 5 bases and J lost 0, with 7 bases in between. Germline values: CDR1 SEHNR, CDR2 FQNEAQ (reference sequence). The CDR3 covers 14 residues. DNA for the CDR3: TGTGCCAGCAGCCCACTTGCAACTAATGAAAAACTGTTTTTT. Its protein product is CASSPLATNEKLFF. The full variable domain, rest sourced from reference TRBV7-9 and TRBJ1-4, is DTGVSQNPRHKITKRGQNVTFRCDPISEHNRLYWYRQTLGQGPEFLTYFQNEAQLEKSRLLSDRFSAERPKGSFSTLEIQRTEQGDSAMYLCASSPLATNEKLFFGSGTQLSVL.

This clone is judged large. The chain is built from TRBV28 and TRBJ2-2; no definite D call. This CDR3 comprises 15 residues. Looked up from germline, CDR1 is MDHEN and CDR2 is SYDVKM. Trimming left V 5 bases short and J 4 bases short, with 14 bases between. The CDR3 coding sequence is TGTGCCAGCAGTCCTACCACCGGCAGCACCGGGGAGCTGTTTTTT. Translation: CASSPTTGSTGELFF.

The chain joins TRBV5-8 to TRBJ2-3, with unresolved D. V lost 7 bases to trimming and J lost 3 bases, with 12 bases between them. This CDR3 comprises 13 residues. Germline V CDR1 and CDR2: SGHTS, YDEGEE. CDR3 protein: CASCYMVTDTQYF. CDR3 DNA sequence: TGTGCCAGCTGCTACATGGTTACAGATACGCAGTATTTT.

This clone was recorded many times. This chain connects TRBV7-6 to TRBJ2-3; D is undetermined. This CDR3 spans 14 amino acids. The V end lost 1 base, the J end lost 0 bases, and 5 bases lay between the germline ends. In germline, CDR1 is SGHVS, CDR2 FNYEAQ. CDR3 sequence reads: CASSLDGSTDTQYF. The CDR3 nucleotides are TGTGCCAGCAGCTTAGACGGTAGCACAGATACGCAGTATTTT.

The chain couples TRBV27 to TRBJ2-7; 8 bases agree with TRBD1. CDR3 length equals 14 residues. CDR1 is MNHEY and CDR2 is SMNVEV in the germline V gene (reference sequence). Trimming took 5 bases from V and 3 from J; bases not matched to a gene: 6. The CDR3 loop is CASSPTGGNYEQYF. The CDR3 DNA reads TGTGCCAGCAGTCCTACAGGGGGGAACTACGAGCAGTACTTC.

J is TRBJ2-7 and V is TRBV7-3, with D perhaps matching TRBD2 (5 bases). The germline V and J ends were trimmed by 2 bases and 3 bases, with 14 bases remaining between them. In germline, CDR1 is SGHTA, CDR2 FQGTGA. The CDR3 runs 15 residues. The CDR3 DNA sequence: TGTGCCAGCAGCTTAGGCGTGGGTGAGGGCTACGAGCAGTACTTC. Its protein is CASSLGVGEGYEQYF. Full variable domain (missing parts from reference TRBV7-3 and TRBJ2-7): GAGVSQTPSNKVTEKGKYVELRCDPISGHTALYWYRQSLGQGPEFLIYFQGTGAADDSGLPNDRFFAVRPEGSVSTLKIQRTERGDSAVYLCASSLGVGEGYEQYFGPGTRLTVT.

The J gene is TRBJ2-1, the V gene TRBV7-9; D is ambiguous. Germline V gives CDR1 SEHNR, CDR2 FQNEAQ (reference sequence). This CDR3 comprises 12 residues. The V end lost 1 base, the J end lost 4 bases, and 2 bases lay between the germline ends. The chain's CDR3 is CASSLGYNEQFF. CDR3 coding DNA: TGTGCCAGCAGCTTAGGGTACAATGAGCAGTTCTTC.

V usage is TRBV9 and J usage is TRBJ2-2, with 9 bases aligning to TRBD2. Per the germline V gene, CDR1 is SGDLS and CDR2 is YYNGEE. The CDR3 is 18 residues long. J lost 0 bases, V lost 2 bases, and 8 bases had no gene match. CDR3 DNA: TGTGCCAGCAGCGTCCGTTCGATAGCGGGGGCGAACACCGGGGAGCTGTTTTTT. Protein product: CASSVRSIAGANTGELFF.

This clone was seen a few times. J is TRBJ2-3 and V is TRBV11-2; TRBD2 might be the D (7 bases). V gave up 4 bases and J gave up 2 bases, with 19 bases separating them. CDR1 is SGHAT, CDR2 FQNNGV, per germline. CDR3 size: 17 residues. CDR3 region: CASSSPSAGAPTDTQYF. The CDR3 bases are TGTGCCAGCAGCTCCCCCTCTGCGGGGGCCCCCACAGATACGCAGTATTTT.

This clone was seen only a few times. The CDR3 sequence is CASSFFRESAGNTIYF. The CDR3 DNA sequence: TGTGCCAGCAGTTTCTTTCGGGAGTCGGCTGGAAACACCATATATTTT. The chain uses TRBV28 and TRBJ1-3, with D unresolved. CDR1 is MDHEN, CDR2 SYDVKM, per germline. The CDR3 is 16 amino acids. V was pared by 3 bases and J by 2 bases, with 14 bases between.

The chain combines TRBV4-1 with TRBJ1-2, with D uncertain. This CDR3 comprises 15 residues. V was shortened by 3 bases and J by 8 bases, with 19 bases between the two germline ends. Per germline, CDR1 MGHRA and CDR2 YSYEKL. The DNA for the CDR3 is TGCGCCAGCAGCCAGACTTTCCGGTCTCCGGGGGGCTACACCTTC. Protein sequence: CASSQTFRSPGGYTF.

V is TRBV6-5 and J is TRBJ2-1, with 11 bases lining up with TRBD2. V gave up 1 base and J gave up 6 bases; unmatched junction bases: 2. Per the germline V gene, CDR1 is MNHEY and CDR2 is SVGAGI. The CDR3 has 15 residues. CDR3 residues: CASSYYSGGANEQFF. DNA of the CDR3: TGTGCCAGCAGTTACTATAGCGGGGGGGCCAATGAGCAGTTCTTC.

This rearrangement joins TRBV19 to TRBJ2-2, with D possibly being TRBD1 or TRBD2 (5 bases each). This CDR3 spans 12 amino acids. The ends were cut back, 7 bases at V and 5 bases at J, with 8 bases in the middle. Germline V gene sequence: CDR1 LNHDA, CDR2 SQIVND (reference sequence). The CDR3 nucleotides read TGTGCCAGTACCGAGGGGACCGGGGAGCTGTTTTTT. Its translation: CASTEGTGELFF.